This TCR beta chain was documented in a study of CD8+ T cells in alopecia areata. Study-level results: Alphabeta T cells residing in normal skin are also sequenced in scalp samples. Scalp clonality, along with expanded CD8+ clones among the top 100, was significantly decreased by tofacitinib. A great number of expanded lesional clones endured in scalp and blood during tofacitinib.

The treatment denotes: oral pan-JAK inhibitor, 5-10 mg twice daily. Trimming left V 2 bases short and J 9 bases short, with 14 bases between. The CDR3 is 14 amino acids. Germline V gene sequence: CDR1 ENHRY, CDR2 SYGVKD. To note about this clone: As yet, its antigen is unknown.

Isolated RNA was reverse transcribed into cDNA used as the sequencing template. Method: immunoSEQ multiplex PCR; TCRdb's copy keeps in-frame clones and lacks some. This sample has 150,000 to 250,000 clones, with about three fifths found just once. The TCR sequence derives from a human donor with alopecia areata. This sequence joins TRBV10-3 and TRBJ2-1; D is uncertain. The specimen comprised CD4+ T cells sorted from blood, sampled at week 24, from a patient treated with tofacitinib. CDR3 bases: TGTGCCATCAGTGAGGGCTCCTGGAAGGGTGAGCAGTTCTTC. This translates into CAISEGSWKGEQFF.